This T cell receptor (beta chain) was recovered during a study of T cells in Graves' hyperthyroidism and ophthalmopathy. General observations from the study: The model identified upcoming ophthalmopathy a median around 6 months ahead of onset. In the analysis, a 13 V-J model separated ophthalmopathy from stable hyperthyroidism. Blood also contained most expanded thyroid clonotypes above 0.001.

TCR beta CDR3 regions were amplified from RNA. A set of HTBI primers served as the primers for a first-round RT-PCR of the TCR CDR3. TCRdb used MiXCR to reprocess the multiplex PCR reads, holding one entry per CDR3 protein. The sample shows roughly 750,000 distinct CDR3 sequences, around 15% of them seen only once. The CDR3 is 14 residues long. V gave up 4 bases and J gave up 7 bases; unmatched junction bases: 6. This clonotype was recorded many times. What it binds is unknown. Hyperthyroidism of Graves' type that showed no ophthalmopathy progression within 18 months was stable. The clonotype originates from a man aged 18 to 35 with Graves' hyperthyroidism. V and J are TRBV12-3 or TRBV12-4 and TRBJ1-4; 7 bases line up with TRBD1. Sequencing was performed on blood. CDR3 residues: CASSSFRTGEKLFF. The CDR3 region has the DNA TGTGCCAGCAGTTCGTTCAGGACAGGTGAAAAACTGTTTTTT.